The rows below give T cell receptor beta chains drawn from one sample of a study of blood T cells in healthy people across ages. One entry per CDR3 protein results from TCRdb running MiXCR on the 5' RACE reads. The sample contains about 1,000,000 distinct CDR3 sequences, 40% to 45% of which appear only once. The sample comprised blood. The receptors originated from a woman in her fifties or sixties in good health. The CDR3 runs from the conserved cysteine through the conserved F or W. D genes are given only for firm matches. Size values are once, few and many counts, or a class for expanded clones, and some rows have none.

D gene,V gene,clone size,J gene,CDR3 protein,CDR3 DNA
TRBD1,TRBV20-1,.,TRBJ1-2,CSAKDRGYGHTF,TGCAGTGCTAAGGACAGGGGATATGGCCACACCTTC
TRBD1,TRBV29-1,.,TRBJ2-1,CSVWTGKNTGELFF,TGCAGCGTTTGGACAGGAAAGAACACCGGGGAGCTGTTCTTC
.,TRBV4-1,.,TRBJ2-7,CASSQEGAGRLSSYNEQYF,TGCGCCAGCAGCCAAGAAGGCGCGGGGAGACTGAGCTCCTACAATGAGCAGTACTTC
.,TRBV7-8,few,TRBJ1-2,CASTPDPGYGYTF,TGTGCCAGCACACCGGACCCGGGATATGGCTACACCTTC
.,TRBV4-1,.,TRBJ2-6,CASSQGGAVWSGANVLTF,TGCGCCAGCAGCCAAGGTGGGGCAGTTTGGTCTGGGGCCAACGTCCTGACTTTC
.,TRBV7-9,few,TRBJ2-4,CASSLVTVNIQYF,TGTGCCAGCAGCCTCGTGACAGTAAACATTCAGTACTTC
.,TRBV7-6,.,TRBJ2-1,CAPECAYNEQFF,TGTGCCCCCGAGTGCGCATACAATGAGCAGTTCTTC
TRBD2,TRBV12-3/TRBV12-4,.,TRBJ2-1,CASSPGTSWKFF,TGTGCCAGCAGTCCCGGGACTAGCTGGAAGTTCTTC
.,TRBV28,.,TRBJ2-7,CASNTPGHVTYEQYF,TGTGCCAGCAACACCCCGGGACATGTCACCTACGAGCAGTACTTC
TRBD2,TRBV5-1,.,TRBJ2-1,CASSLALAGAIYNEQFF,TGCGCCAGCAGCTTGGCCTTAGCGGGAGCTATCTACAATGAGCAGTTCTTC
TRBD2,TRBV18,few,TRBJ2-5,CASSPFTSGTTETQYF,TGTGCCAGCTCACCATTTACTAGCGGGACAACAGAGACCCAGTACTTC
TRBD1,TRBV20-1,.,TRBJ2-7,CSARGGQGPYEQYF,TGCAGTGCCCGCGGGGGACAGGGCCCCTACGAGCAGTACTTC
TRBD2,TRBV4-1,many,TRBJ2-1,CASSLISGRAYNEQFF,TGCGCCAGCAGCCTGATTAGCGGGAGGGCCTACAATGAGCAGTTCTTC
TRBD1,TRBV6-6,few,TRBJ2-5,CASSKPGQKETQYF,TGTGCCAGCAGCAAACCGGGACAGAAAGAGACCCAGTACTTC
.,TRBV10-3,.,TRBJ2-1,CAISSAGTKGEQFF,TGTGCCATCAGTTCAGCGGGGACAAAGGGTGAGCAGTTCTTC
.,TRBV19,.,TRBJ2-3,CASSYESTSTDTQYF,TGTGCCAGTAGTTATGAGAGCACGAGCACAGATACGCAGTATTTT
TRBD1,TRBV5-1,.,TRBJ2-7,CASSLRDRLSEQYF,TGCGCCAGCAGCCTGAGGGACAGATTAAGCGAGCAGTACTTC
.,TRBV11-2,.,TRBJ2-5,CASARGVQETQYF,TGTGCCAGTGCTAGGGGAGTCCAAGAGACCCAGTACTTC
TRBD2,TRBV20-1,few,TRBJ2-7,CSARSLHSGRASYEQYF,TGCAGTGCTAGATCCCTCCATAGCGGGAGGGCTTCCTACGAGCAGTACTTC
.,TRBV3-1,.,TRBJ2-1,CASSQPQGTGHNEQFF,TGTGCCAGCAGCCAACCCCAAGGCACAGGCCACAATGAGCAGTTCTTC
.,TRBV24-1,.,TRBJ2-1,CATGGKNNEQFF,TGTGCCACCGGTGGGAAAAACAATGAGCAGTTCTTC
.,TRBV9,.,TRBJ2-1,CASSVVFNSWEQFF,TGTGCCAGCAGCGTAGTGTTTAACTCCTGGGAGCAGTTCTTC
.,TRBV9,.,TRBJ2-3,CASSEVGRTDTQYF,TGTGCCAGCAGCGAGGTCGGACGCACAGATACGCAGTATTTT
.,TRBV24-1,.,TRBJ1-5,CATSAAGADQPQHF,TGTGCCACCAGTGCCGCCGGGGCGGATCAGCCCCAGCATTTT
TRBD2,TRBV24-1,few,TRBJ2-1,CATSKPGGDNEQFF,TGTGCCACCAGTAAGCCGGGAGGGGACAATGAGCAGTTCTTC
TRBD2,TRBV27,.,TRBJ2-1,CASVGSGRVGEQFF,TGTGCCAGCGTAGGTAGCGGGAGGGTCGGTGAGCAGTTCTTC
TRBD2,TRBV4-2,.,TRBJ2-5,CASSQGASGEETQYF,TGTGCCAGCAGCCAAGGGGCTAGCGGAGAAGAGACCCAGTACTTC
.,TRBV10-3,.,TRBJ2-7,CAISVAEVSYEQYF,TGTGCCATCAGTGTGGCAGAGGTCTCCTACGAGCAGTACTTC
.,TRBV13,.,TRBJ2-3,CASSPGPTTDAQYF,TGTGCCAGCAGCCCGGGACCCACCACAGATGCGCAGTATTTT
TRBD2,TRBV2,.,TRBJ2-3,CASMGGITQYF,TGTGCCAGCATGGGAGGGATCACGCAGTATTTT
TRBD2,TRBV12-3/TRBV12-4,.,TRBJ2-1,CASSLQVAGSGQFF,TGTGCCAGCAGTTTACAAGTAGCGGGCAGTGGGCAGTTCTTC
.,TRBV12-3/TRBV12-4,few,TRBJ2-7,CASSHRVYEQYF,TGTGCCAGCAGTCACAGGGTCTACGAGCAGTACTTC
TRBD2,TRBV20-1,once,TRBJ2-1,CSGYPSGSYNEQFF,TGCAGTGGGTACCCTAGCGGGAGCTACAATGAGCAGTTCTTC
.,TRBV7-9,.,TRBJ1-6,CASTPRGNSPLHF,TGTGCCAGCACCCCTAGGGGGAATTCACCCCTCCACTTT
TRBD1,TRBV7-2,few,TRBJ2-7,CASSPGQGAGEQYF,TGTGCCAGCAGCCCGGGACAGGGGGCAGGCGAGCAGTACTTC
.,TRBV21-1,.,TRBJ2-7,CAITTVNCEQYF,TGTGCCATTACGACAGTCAACTGCGAGCAGTACTTC
.,TRBV29-1,.,TRBJ1-1,CSVDQGNTEAFF,TGCAGCGTTGATCAGGGGAACACTGAAGCTTTCTTT
.,TRBV11-1,.,TRBJ1-1,CASSLGSTGNTEAFF,TGTGCCAGCAGCTTAGGATCGACAGGGAACACTGAAGCTTTCTTT
TRBD2,TRBV7-9,.,TRBJ2-1,CASSLSAPRTSGTYNEQFF,TGTGCCAGCAGCTTAAGCGCTCCCCGGACTAGCGGGACATACAATGAGCAGTTCTTC
TRBD1,TRBV10-3,.,TRBJ2-5,CAIRDRGSGNKETQYF,TGTGCCATCAGGGACAGGGGGTCGGGGAATAAAGAGACCCAGTACTTC
.,TRBV12-3/TRBV12-4,.,TRBJ2-7,CASSLAAGTYAYEQYF,TGTGCCAGCAGTTTAGCGGCGGGGACGTACGCCTACGAGCAGTACTTC
.,TRBV18,.,TRBJ1-2,CASSPKEGGRDGYTF,TGTGCCAGCTCACCAAAAGAGGGGGGCAGAGATGGCTACACCTTC
TRBD2,TRBV5-1,few,TRBJ2-5,CASSLTLAGEGTQYF,TGCGCCAGCAGCTTGACCTTAGCGGGAGAAGGGACCCAGTACTTC
.,TRBV12-3/TRBV12-4,few,TRBJ2-5,CASRPRGVGETQYF,TGTGCCAGCAGACCTAGAGGGGTCGGGGAGACCCAGTACTTC
.,TRBV27,.,TRBJ2-7,CASLSGEQYF,TGTGCCAGCCTCAGTGGCGAGCAGTACTTC
.,TRBV11-2,.,TRBJ2-7,CASSSRGWGISSYEQYF,TGTGCCAGCAGCTCCCGCGGCTGGGGCATTAGCTCCTACGAGCAGTACTTC
TRBD1,TRBV30,.,TRBJ1-1,CAWGTGTENTEAFF,TGTGCCTGGGGCACCGGGACAGAGAACACTGAAGCTTTCTTT
TRBD2,TRBV5-1,.,TRBJ2-1,CASISYSGSFNEQFF,TGCGCCAGCATATCATATAGCGGGTCATTCAATGAGCAGTTCTTC
.,TRBV25-1,many,TRBJ2-4,CASSGTRGGAKNIQYF,TGTGCCAGCAGTGGCACGAGAGGGGGAGCCAAAAACATTCAGTACTTC
TRBD2,TRBV27,few,TRBJ2-1,CASNDIGTSGYNEQFF,TGTGCCAGCAATGATATCGGGACTAGCGGATACAATGAGCAGTTCTTC
.,TRBV6-5,few,TRBJ2-7,CASSYSQGTYEQYF,TGTGCCAGCAGTTATAGTCAGGGGACCTACGAGCAGTACTTC
.,TRBV14,.,TRBJ2-7,CASSQWANFYEQYF,TGTGCCAGCAGCCAATGGGCAAACTTCTACGAGCAGTACTTC
TRBD1,TRBV27,once,TRBJ2-7,CASSLWQGATYEQYF,TGTGCCAGCAGTTTATGGCAGGGGGCCACCTACGAGCAGTACTTC
.,TRBV7-9,few,TRBJ1-5,CASSSDGSNQPQHF,TGTGCCAGTTCCTCCGACGGTAGCAATCAGCCCCAGCATTTT